This T cell receptor beta chain was sequenced in a study of blood T cells in healthy people across ages. Findings and caveats of the study: Significant beta diversity loss was already apparent by age around 40, declining roughly linearly.

A second PCR, run for 7 to 11 cycles, used a sample-barcoded 5' primer plus a J-beta primer mix. TCRdb recomputed calls from the 5' RACE reads with MiXCR, one row per CDR3 protein. The table lists 1.8 million or so distinct CDR3 sequences, around 42% of them singletons. The germline V gene has CDR1 SEHNR and CDR2 FQNEAQ (reference sequence). The CDR3 runs to 14 residues. The V segment lost 4 bases and the J segment 2 bases; nucleotides outside the gene matches: 5. Note on this clonotype: Antigen unknown.

This sequence joins TRBV7-9 and TRBJ2-7; TRBD1 aligns across 7 bases. Sequenced input: blood. The source is a human donor in good health. The CDR3 coding sequence is TGTGCCAGCAGCTCCCGGGACAGTCCCTACGAGCAGTACTTC. As protein: CASSSRDSPYEQYF. Full variable domain (remainder filled in from reference TRBV7-9 and TRBJ2-7): DTGVSQNPRHKITKRGQNVTFRCDPISEHNRLYWYRQTLGQGPEFLTYFQNEAQLEKSRLLSDRFSAERPKGSFSTLEIQRTEQGDSAMYLCASSSRDSPYEQYFGPGTRLTVT.